The 24 T cell receptor beta chains reported below all come from one sample, sequenced in a study of chemoradiotherapy in HPV16-positive cancers. The data were produced by immunoSEQ multiplex PCR, yet TCRdb's version contains in-frame clones alone and is incomplete. The data contain around 13,000 clones, about 85% of them singletons. The source was blood, collected from a patient who underwent chemoradiotherapy. The origin of the receptors is a human donor with HPV-associated anogenital cancer.

V and J are TRBV5-6 and TRBJ2-1, with 7 bases that match TRBD2. The CDR3 is 16 amino acids. CDR1 is SGHDT and CDR2 is YYEEEE in the germline V gene. V shed 0 bases, J shed 11 bases, and the junction held 14 bases outside the gene matches. CDR3 protein: CASSLEGGGGAIKQFF. DNA of the CDR3: TGTGCCAGCAGCTTGGAGGGCGGGGGAGGCGCGATTAAGCAGTTCTTC.

A few counts support this clone. The rearrangement links TRBV18 to TRBJ1-6; D might be TRBD1 (6 bases). Trimming stripped 1 base from V and 10 bases from J, with 17 bases between. In germline, CDR1 is KGHSH, CDR2 LQKENI. This CDR3 has 16 amino acids. The CDR3 region is CASSPQENRVSSPLHF. The CDR3 DNA reads TGTGCCAGCTCACCACAAGAGAACAGGGTCAGCTCACCCCTCCACTTT.

The chain links TRBV11-2 to TRBJ1-3; D remains ambiguous. V was clipped by 5 bases and J by 0 bases, with 11 bases between them. The CDR3 loop spans 15 amino acids. The germline gives CDR1 SGHAT, CDR2 FQNNGV. DNA of the CDR3: TGTGCCAGCAGCACCGGACGGAGCTCTGGAAACACCATATATTTT. As protein: CASSTGRSSGNTIYF.

The rearrangement joins TRBV4-2 to TRBJ2-3; no clear D. The CDR3 length is 14 residues. Deletions cut 5 bases from V and 1 base from J, with 10 bases between. Germline CDR1 LGHNA, CDR2 YNFKEQ. The CDR3 bases are TGTGCCAGCAGCTACTCCTACGGCACAGATACGCAGTATTTT. Protein sequence: CASSYSYGTDTQYF.

This chain connects TRBV6-1 to TRBJ2-5, with 8 bases that match TRBD1. Germline loops: CDR1 MNHNS, CDR2 SASEGT. Trimming removed 0 bases from V and 7 bases from J; junction bases left unmatched: 16. This CDR3 region has 18 residues. CDR3 sequence (DNA): TGTGCCAGCAGTGAAGCGCCCGTGGGACAGGAGCGTAAGGCGACCCAGTACTTC. Encoded protein: CASSEAPVGQERKATQYF.

In DNA, the CDR3 is TGTGCCAGCAGCCCTCGAAGGGATACTTCCTACAATGAGCAGTTCTTC. Translated, it gives CASSPRRDTSYNEQFF. This chain connects TRBV11-3 to TRBJ2-1, with D unresolved. Germline CDR1 and CDR2: SGHNT and YENEEA. The V end was cut by 5 bases, the J end by 1 base, with 15 bases between. The CDR3 is 16 amino acids.

V is TRBV5-1 and J is TRBJ1-4, with D tentatively TRBD1 (5 bases). Germline CDR1 reads SGHRS; CDR2 reads YFSETQ. Trimming pared 1 base from V and 5 bases from J, leaving 9 bases between. CDR3 length: 14 residues. The CDR3 is CASSLWQGNEKLFF. CDR3 sequence (DNA): TGCGCCAGCAGCTTGTGGCAGGGCAATGAAAAACTGTTTTTT.

This chain joins TRBV2 and TRBJ1-2, with 8 bases aligning to TRBD1. Germline CDR1 reads SNHLY; CDR2 reads FYNNEI. Trimming took 7 bases from V and 5 from J; bases not matched to a gene: 12. This CDR3 is built from 15 residues. CDR3 coding DNA: TGTGCCAGCATTCCTACGGACAGGGAGGGTTATGGCTACACCTTC. As protein: CASIPTDREGYGYTF.

The J gene is TRBJ2-5, the V gene TRBV27; TRBD1 aligns across 8 bases. J lost 4 bases, V lost 6 bases, and 7 bases had no gene match. Germline V gives CDR1 MNHEY, CDR2 SMNVEV (reference sequence). The CDR3 contains 14 residues. This chain's CDR3 is CASRGQGVGETQYF. The CDR3 DNA is TGTGCCAGCAGAGGACAGGGTGTAGGAGAGACCCAGTACTTC.

The chain joins TRBV10-1 to TRBJ1-2; TRBD1 matches 9 bases. The J segment lost 7 bases and the V segment lost 8 bases, leaving 11 bases of the junction unmatched. Germline V gives CDR1 WNHNN, CDR2 SYGVQD (reference sequence). CDR3 length equals 14 residues. This chain's CDR3 is CASRGWDRESGYTF. The CDR3 nucleotides read TGCGCCAGCCGGGGATGGGACAGGGAGTCTGGCTACACCTTC.

The rearrangement joins TRBV9 to TRBJ1-2, with D tentatively TRBD1 (5 bases). Trimming left V 0 bases short and J 4 bases short, with 10 bases between. The CDR3 loop spans 14 amino acids. In germline, CDR1 is SGDLS, CDR2 YYNGEE. CDR3 sequence: CASSVVGGSYGYTF. CDR3 DNA: TGTGCCAGCAGCGTAGTGGGGGGTTCCTATGGCTACACCTTC.

V and J are TRBV6-1 and TRBJ1-2, with D possibly being TRBD1 (5 bases). Germline loops: CDR1 MNHNS, CDR2 SASEGT. This CDR3 has 13 amino acids. V lost 6 bases and J 3 bases, leaving 11 bases between the germline ends. This CDR3 reads CASRTGTDYGYTF. The CDR3 region has the DNA TGTGCCAGCAGGACCGGGACCGACTATGGCTACACCTTC.

This chain joins TRBV19 and TRBJ1-2; 7 bases are shared with TRBD1. CDR3 size: 17 residues. The germline V gene has CDR1 LNHDA and CDR2 SQIVND (reference sequence). Trimming took 7 bases from V and 5 from J; bases not matched to a gene: 19. The CDR3 nucleotides read TGTGCCAGTAAGAGGGGGCAGGGGCCCCTCACAAGTTATGGCTACACCTTC. It encodes CASKRGQGPLTSYGYTF.

V and J are TRBV5-1 and TRBJ2-3; 7 bases fit TRBD2. The junction had 7 bases not matched to a gene; V was cut back by 0 bases and J by 6 bases. This CDR3 region has 15 residues. From germline, CDR1 is SGHRS and CDR2 YFSETQ. The CDR3 coding sequence is TGCGCCAGCAGCTTGGCGGGGGGAGGGATGGATACGCAGTATTTT. As protein: CASSLAGGGMDTQYF.

The rearrangement links TRBV27 to TRBJ1-6; D is uncertain. In germline, CDR1 is MNHEY, CDR2 SMNVEV (reference sequence). This CDR3 comprises 13 residues. Trimming took off 6 bases at V and 9 bases at J, with 12 bases between the two ends. The chain's CDR3 is CASRPLIGSPLHF. In DNA, the CDR3 is TGTGCCAGCAGGCCATTGATTGGTTCACCCCTCCACTTT.

This clone occurred a few times. This chain connects TRBV7-9 to TRBJ1-2, with 10 nucleotides matching TRBD1. V dropped 5 bases and J dropped 7; count of bases not matched to a gene: 7. In germline, CDR1 is SEHNR, CDR2 FQNEAQ (reference sequence). This CDR3 has 14 residues. As DNA, the CDR3 is TGTGCCAGCAGCCCTCTCCGGACAGGGGGTGGCTACACCTTC. It is translated as CASSPLRTGGGYTF.

The chain carries TRBV25-1 and TRBJ1-6; D is ambiguous. The V end lost 3 bases, the J end lost 10 bases, and 7 bases lay between the germline ends. The germline V gene encodes CDR1 MGHDK and CDR2 SYGVNS. The CDR3 extends over 12 amino acids. CDR3: CASSDGRSPLHF. DNA of the CDR3: TGTGCCAGCAGTGACGGTAGATCACCCCTCCACTTT.

In its sample, this clone is large. The rearrangement links TRBV6-6 to TRBJ1-2; 9 positions match TRBD1. Germline CDR1 MNHNY, CDR2 SVGAGI (reference sequence). The J segment lost 6 bases and the V segment lost 9 bases, leaving 11 bases of the junction unmatched. The CDR3 consists of 14 residues. The CDR3 sequence is CASLPGQGVNGYTF. CDR3 nucleotides: TGTGCCAGTCTACCGGGACAGGGTGTTAATGGCTACACCTTC.

This clone was seen more than once but under ten times. The chain joins TRBV18 to TRBJ1-2; 9 nucleotides line up with TRBD1. J lost 3 bases, V lost 6 bases, and 5 bases had no gene match. Germline lookup yields CDR1 KGHSH and CDR2 LQKENI. The CDR3 has 14 amino acids. The CDR3: CASSPGDRDYGYTF. CDR3 in DNA: TGTGCCAGCTCGCCCGGGGACAGGGACTATGGCTACACCTTC.

The V call is TRBV5-1, the J call TRBJ2-5, with D perhaps TRBD2 (6 bases). This CDR3 has 15 residues. V lost 0 bases, J lost 4 bases, and 13 bases lay in between. Germline CDR1 and CDR2: SGHRS and YFSETQ. The CDR3 DNA reads TGCGCCAGCAGCTTGGCAGTGGCGGGGAGAGAGACCCAGTACTTC. Translating gives CASSLAVAGRETQYF.

The rearrangement uses TRBV15 and TRBJ1-5, with 7 nucleotides matching TRBD1. Germline values: CDR1 LNHNV, CDR2 YYDKDF (reference sequence). Trimming at V came to 3 bases and at J to 2 bases, leaving 4 bases not matched to a gene. CDR3 size: 15 residues. The DNA for the CDR3 is TGTGCCACCAGCAGGCACCAGGGGGGCAATCAGCCCCAGCATTTT. It encodes CATSRHQGGNQPQHF.

This clone was observed a few times. The rearrangement joins TRBV19 to TRBJ2-3; D may match TRBD1 or TRBD2 (7 bases each). The length of the CDR3 is 17 residues. Germline CDR1 LNHDA, CDR2 SQIVND (reference sequence). V was cut by 2 bases and J by 0 bases, with 15 bases left in between. The CDR3 bases are TGTGCCAGTAGTATAAGGGCAGGGGGGGCCAGCACAGATACGCAGTATTTT. Amino acids: CASSIRAGGASTDTQYF.

The chain is built from TRBV11-2 and TRBJ2-5; 9 positions agree with TRBD2. J lost 4 bases, V lost 1 base, and 10 bases had no gene match. CDR3 length: 17 residues. Germline assignment: CDR1 SGHAT and CDR2 FQNNGV. CDR3 loop: CASSLGLRGGQVETQYF. CDR3 nucleotides: TGTGCCAGCAGCTTAGGCTTGCGGGGGGGCCAGGTAGAGACCCAGTACTTC.

This chain uses TRBV2 with TRBJ2-2, with D uncertain. Germline V lookup: CDR1 SNHLY, CDR2 FYNNEI. Trimming cost V 8 bases and J 3 bases, with 7 bases left between them. CDR3 size: 12 residues. CDR3 amino acids: CASVEYTGELFF. As DNA, the CDR3 is TGTGCCAGCGTTGAGTACACCGGGGAGCTGTTTTTT.